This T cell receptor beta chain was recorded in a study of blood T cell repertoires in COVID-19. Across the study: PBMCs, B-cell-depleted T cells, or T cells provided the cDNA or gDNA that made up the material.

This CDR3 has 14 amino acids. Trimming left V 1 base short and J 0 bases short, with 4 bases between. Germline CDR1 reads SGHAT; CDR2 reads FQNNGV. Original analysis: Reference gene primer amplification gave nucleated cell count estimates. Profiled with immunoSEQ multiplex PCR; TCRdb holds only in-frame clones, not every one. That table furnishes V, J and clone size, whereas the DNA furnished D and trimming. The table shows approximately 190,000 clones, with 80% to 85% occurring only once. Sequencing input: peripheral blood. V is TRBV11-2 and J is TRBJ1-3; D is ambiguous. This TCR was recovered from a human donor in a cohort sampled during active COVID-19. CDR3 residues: CASSLARSGNTIYF. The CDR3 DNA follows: TGTGCCAGCAGCTTAGCTCGCTCTGGAAACACCATATATTTT.